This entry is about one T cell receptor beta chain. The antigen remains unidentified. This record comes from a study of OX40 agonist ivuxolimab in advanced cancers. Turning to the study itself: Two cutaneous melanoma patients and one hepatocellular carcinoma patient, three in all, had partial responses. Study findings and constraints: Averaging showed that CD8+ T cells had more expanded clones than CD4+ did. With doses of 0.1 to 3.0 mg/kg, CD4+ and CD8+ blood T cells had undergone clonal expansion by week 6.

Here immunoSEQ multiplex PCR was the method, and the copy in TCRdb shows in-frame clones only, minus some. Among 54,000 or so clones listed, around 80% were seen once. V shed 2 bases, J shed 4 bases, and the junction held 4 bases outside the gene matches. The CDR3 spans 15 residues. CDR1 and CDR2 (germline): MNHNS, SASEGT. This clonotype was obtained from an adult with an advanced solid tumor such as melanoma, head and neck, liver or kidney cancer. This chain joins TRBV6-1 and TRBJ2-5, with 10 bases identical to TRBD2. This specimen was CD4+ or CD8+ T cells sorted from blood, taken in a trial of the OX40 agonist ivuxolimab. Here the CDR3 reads CASSESGGEVETQYF. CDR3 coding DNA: TGTGCCAGCAGTGAAAGCGGGGGGGAGGTAGAGACCCAGTACTTC.